These 3 T cell receptor beta chains came from one sample sequenced in a study of T cells in Graves' hyperthyroidism and ophthalmopathy. RNA transcripts gave rise to amplified TCR beta CDR3 regions. The HTBI primer set drove a first-round RT-PCR of the TCR CDR3. TCRdb processed the multiplex PCR reads anew with MiXCR; each CDR3 protein has one entry. The sample has about 590,000 distinct CDR3 sequences, 14% seen once. The sequenced sample consisted of blood. These receptors were collected from a woman aged 18-29 years with Graves' ophthalmopathy.

This clonotype appeared many times. The chain combines TRBV6-1 with TRBJ2-1; D uncertain. Trimming pared 5 bases from V and 6 bases from J, leaving 8 bases between. This CDR3 is 12 amino acids long. CDR1 MNHNS and CDR2 SASEGT come from the germline V gene. The CDR3: CASSYEVNEQFF. The CDR3 DNA sequence: TGTGCCAGCAGTTACGAGGTCAATGAGCAGTTCTTC.

This clonotype has a handful of counts. The chain has TRBV27 and TRBJ1-4; D might be TRBD1 (6 bases). Germline V lookup: CDR1 MNHEY, CDR2 SMNVEV (reference sequence). The V end was cut by 5 bases, the J end by 6 bases, with 13 bases between. The CDR3 is made up of 14 amino acids. The CDR3 spells CASSKNRVDEKLFF. CDR3 nucleotide sequence: TGTGCCAGCAGTAAAAACAGGGTGGATGAAAAACTGTTTTTT.

This clonotype was recorded a few times. The chain carries TRBV27 and TRBJ1-4, with D unclear. The V end was cut by 0 bases, the J end by 8 bases, with 10 bases between. In germline, CDR1 is MNHEY, CDR2 SMNVEV (reference sequence). The CDR3 loop spans 14 amino acids. CDR3 coding DNA: TGTGCCAGCAGTTTATCCCCTCCGGGGGAAAAACTGTTTTTT. Its translation: CASSLSPPGEKLFF.